This T cell receptor beta chain came from a study of T-cell reconstitution after alpha-beta-depleted transplantation in children. In this sample, this clonotype turned up many times. Trimming pared 5 bases from V and 1 base from J, leaving 18 bases between. CDR3 length: 16 residues. CDR1 is SGHDT, CDR2 YYEEEE, per germline. As it was prepared, the TCRbeta library received unique molecular identifiers. Via MiXCR, TCRdb re-called the PCR reads, giving one row per CDR3 protein. This table has over 150,000 distinct CDR3 sequences, approximately 15% appearing once. The TCR comes from a human donor who donated a stem cell graft to a child with acute lymphoblastic leukemia. The starting material was PBMCs from the stem cell graft donor, obtained from the stem cell graft. This chain joins TRBV5-6 and TRBJ1-1; no definite D call. In DNA form, the CDR3 reads TGTGCCAGCAGGAACGGAGTTGGGCCGAGGAACACTGAAGCTTTCTTT. This translates into CASRNGVGPRNTEAFF. Combining the CDR3 with reference TRBV5-6 and TRBJ1-1 gives the whole variable domain DAGVTQSPTHLIKTRGQQVTLRCSPKSGHDTVSWYQQALGQGPQFIFQYYEEEERQRGNFPDRFSGHQFPNYSSELNVNALLLGDSALYLCASRNGVGPRNTEAFFGQGTRLTVV.